This TCR beta chain was retrieved from a study of blood T cell repertoires in COVID-19. This CDR3 has 14 amino acids. The V gene lost 6 bases and the J gene lost 7 bases, with 13 bases spanning the gap. Germline CDR1 and CDR2: MNHEY and SVGAGI. Sequencing was performed with immunoSEQ multiplex PCR; in TCRdb, only in-frame clones are kept and a portion is missing. The repertoire holds over 85,000 clones, with roughly 84% as singletons. V and J are TRBV6-5 and TRBJ1-6; D is possibly TRBD1 (6 bases). Material for sequencing was peripheral blood. The TCR originated in a woman aged 80 or over with acute or convalescent COVID-19. The CDR3 sequence is CASSQDRINSPLHF. CDR3 bases: TGTGCCAGCAGCCAAGACAGGATAAATTCACCCCTCCACTTT.